This T cell receptor beta chain derives from a study of blood T cell repertoires in COVID-19 (TCRdb year 2020). Regarding the complete study: Samples covering the acute and convalescent phases of COVID-19 were provided by collaborators in the United States, Italy and Spain. The prospective study material was composed of cDNA or gDNA derived from T cells, B-cell-depleted T cells, or PBMCs. The dataset comprised deeply sampled blood TCRbeta repertoires from subjects exposed to, actively infected with, or recovered from COVID-19. The repertoires were released in a freely available public database intended as a resource for research on the immune response to SARS-CoV-2. Samples were obtained from the ongoing ImmuneRACE study (first 160 participants) and from roughly 1,300 subjects provided by 6 global collaborators. Sample metadata almost always included a de-identified subject ID, COVID-19 status, age in years and sex. Where available, HLA class I and class II types were taken from metadata supplied by the sample provider and were not determined by assay-based typing. General findings and caveats noted by the study authors: The quantity of clinical and demographic metadata differed by source and by participant and was supplied without curation.

The V end gives up 0 bases and the J end 10 bases, leaving 6 bases in the junction not matched to a gene. CDR1 and CDR2, per the germline V gene, are SGHTA and FQGNSA. The CDR3, cysteine through phenylalanine, is 14 amino acids long. Only the CDR3 part of the read is kept: 42 bases, read in frame from the first base. The collaborating institutions used their own protocols to collect whole blood in K2EDTA tubes. Collaborator samples were shipped for TCRbeta analysis as frozen whole blood, isolated PBMCs, or DNA extracted from either sample type. Details on this clone: Its antigen is not yet known. No qualities accompany the bases; no much larger clone lies one base away.

TCRbeta CDR3 regions were amplified from genomic DNA by means of the immunoSEQ Assay, a bias-controlled multiplex PCR. In the paper's pipeline: Within the assay, amplification of reference gene primers was used to estimate how many nucleated cells each sample contained. To quantify the absolute abundance of each unique TCRbeta CDR3 rearrangement, sequence reads were collapsed and filtered. For each sample, productive Simpson clonality was calculated as the square root of Simpson's diversity index across productive rearrangements. TCRdb holds this immuneACCESS table with in-frame rearrangements only. Some clones are missing; in checked studies, unresolved V genes explain under half, and the rest has no known cause. V, J and clone size reflect that table, while D and trimming were determined from the DNA. For this sample the table gives over 130,000 clones, of which approximately 90% were detected only once. Together, the top ten hold about 4.6% of the sample.

What was sequenced was peripheral blood. The chain employs TRBV7-2 and TRBJ2-1, with TRBD1 matching 7 junction bases. The sequence was collected from a woman aged 55-75 years with active or convalescent COVID-19. The DNA sequence is TGTGCCAGCAGCTTAGCTCCGGACAGGCGGGAGCAGTTCTTC. Its translation reads: CASSLAPDRREQFF. With all but the CDR3 taken from the reference TRBV7-2 and TRBJ2-1 genes, the full variable domain is: GAGVSQSPSNKVTEKGKDVELRCDPISGHTALYWYRQSLGQGLEFLIYFQGNSAPDKSGLPSDRFSAERTGGSVSTLTIQRTQQEDSAVYLCASSLAPDRREQFFGPGTRLTVL.